Listed here are 25 T cell receptor beta chains from one sample, sequenced in a study of T cell repertoires in cytomegalovirus infection. The antigens of these receptors remain unknown. TCRdb re-called the reads through MiXCR, storing one row per CDR3 protein. The sample yields around 100,000 distinct CDR3 sequences, around 40% seen once. The specimen comprised CD8+ T cells from cultured PBMCs, sampled from culture after CMV antigen stimulation. The source is a human donor in good health (CMV status not recorded). Some clones in this sample may be carry-over from other donors' samples.

A few counts support this clonotype. The chain is built from TRBV7-8 and TRBJ2-3; 9 nucleotides line up with TRBD2. The CDR3 consists of 18 residues. CDR1 and CDR2 from the germline V gene are SGHVS and FQNEAQ. The V gene end was trimmed by 3 bases and the J gene end by 4 bases; junction bases not matched to a gene: 14. In DNA form, the CDR3 reads TGTGCCAGCAGCTTCCGACTAGCGGACTTAAGATGGGCAGATACGCAGTATTTT. It yields the protein CASSFRLADLRWADTQYF.

This chain connects TRBV7-2 to TRBJ2-7; D possibly matches TRBD1 or TRBD2 (5 bases each). With 3 bases removed from V and 3 bases from J, the gap between germline ends came to 15 bases. This CDR3 contains 15 residues. Germline lookup yields CDR1 SGHTA and CDR2 FQGNSA. CDR3: CASSFHRDPSYEQYF. For the CDR3, the DNA is TGTGCCAGCAGCTTCCACCGGGACCCGAGCTACGAGCAGTACTTC.

There are a few counts of this clonotype. This rearrangement joins TRBV7-2 to TRBJ2-1, with 10 bases matching TRBD2. Per germline, CDR1 SGHTA and CDR2 FQGNSA. V shed 4 bases, J shed 4 bases, and the junction held 10 bases outside the gene matches. CDR3 length equals 17 residues. The CDR3 here is CASSSASGGPPYNEQFF. In DNA form, the CDR3 reads TGTGCCAGCAGCTCCGCTAGCGGGGGACCCCCTTACAATGAGCAGTTCTTC.

The gene calls are TRBV15 and TRBJ1-5; D remains unclear. Trimming removed 1 base at V and 0 bases at J, with 7 bases between. Germline CDR1 LNHNV, CDR2 YYDKDF (reference sequence). This CDR3 comprises 15 residues. The CDR3 DNA sequence: TGTGCCACCAGCAGAGTCTTCGGTAGCAATCAGCCCCAGCATTTT. Its translation is CATSRVFGSNQPQHF.

The chain uses TRBV7-4 and TRBJ2-5, with unresolved D. The germline gives CDR1 SGHVT, CDR2 SQSDAQ. With 2 bases removed from V and 7 bases from J, the gap between germline ends came to 5 bases. The CDR3 is 11 residues long. The CDR3 sequence is CASSLSGTQYF. The CDR3 DNA follows: TGTGCCAGCAGCTTATCCGGGACCCAGTACTTC.

To note about this clonotype: One end of the junction does not line up with germline, which may come from a read error. The V and J genes are TRBV7-6 and TRBJ1-2; D gene uncertain. This CDR3 comprises 14 residues. The germline CDR1 and CDR2 sequences are SGHVS and FNYEAQ. The CDR3 region has the DNA TGTGCCAACAGCTTAGCGGAGACACGCTATGGCTACACCTTC. Translation gives CANSLAETRYGYTF.

V gene TRBV19 combines with J gene TRBJ1-1; D remains ambiguous. Between the trimmed V and J ends, which lost 3 bases and 2 bases, there was a span of 10 bases. The germline V gene has CDR1 LNHDA and CDR2 SQIVND (reference sequence). This CDR3 has 14 amino acids. The CDR3 here is CASSILSANTEAFF. DNA for the CDR3: TGTGCCAGTAGTATCCTTTCAGCTAACACTGAAGCTTTCTTT.

The chain recombines TRBV29-1 with TRBJ1-4; the D is unclear. CDR1 is SQVTM, CDR2 ANQGSEA, per germline. The CDR3 covers 15 residues. Trimming removed 0 bases from V and 7 bases from J, with 15 bases in between. CDR3 residues: CSVEETGSVSEKLFF. The CDR3 DNA reads TGCAGCGTTGAAGAGACCGGGTCCGTGAGTGAAAAACTGTTTTTT. The whole variable domain, remainder taken from reference TRBV29-1 and TRBJ1-4, is SAVISQKPSRDICQRGTSLTIQCQVDSQVTMMFWYRQQPGQSLTLIATANQGSEATYESGFVIDKFPISRPNLTFSTLTVSNMSPEDSSIYLCSVEETGSVSEKLFFGSGTQLSVL.

This chain connects TRBV2 to TRBJ1-1; the D gene is possibly TRBD1 (5 bases). This CDR3 has 13 residues. The V gene lost 6 bases and the J gene lost 4 bases, with 12 bases spanning the gap. Germline V CDR1 and CDR2: SNHLY, FYNNEI. The CDR3 DNA reads TGTGCCAGCAGATACAACGGGGGCACTGAAGCTTTCTTT. Translating gives CASRYNGGTEAFF.

This clonotype occurred a few times. The CDR3 is CASSGWTLETQYF. CDR3 bases: TGTGCCAGCAGTGGGTGGACGCTGGAGACCCAGTACTTC. The chain joins TRBV2 to TRBJ2-5; D is unclear. This CDR3 is built from 13 residues. V lost 4 bases to trimming and J lost 5 bases, with 11 bases between them. Germline CDR1 and CDR2: SNHLY and FYNNEI.

This clonotype was seen many times. The gene calls are TRBV12-3 or TRBV12-4 and TRBJ1-5; 10 bases match TRBD1. V shed 3 bases and J 4 bases; nucleotides not matched to a gene: 3. CDR3 size: 15 residues. CDR3 loop: CASSFGTGVNQPQHF. CDR3 nucleotides: TGTGCCAGCAGTTTCGGGACAGGGGTTAATCAGCCCCAGCATTTT.

This clonotype was observed a handful of times. The V call is TRBV12-3 or TRBV12-4, the J call TRBJ2-1, with 7 nucleotides matching TRBD2. The CDR3 runs to 16 residues. Trimming at V came to 0 bases and at J to 0 bases, leaving 2 bases not matched to a gene. The CDR3 is CASSLAGGGSYNEQFF. In DNA form, the CDR3 reads TGTGCCAGCAGTTTAGCGGGCGGGGGCTCCTACAATGAGCAGTTCTTC.

This clonotype has a handful of counts. The chain recombines TRBV7-6 with TRBJ2-1; D ambiguous. Germline V gene sequence: CDR1 SGHVS, CDR2 FNYEAQ. The CDR3 covers 8 residues. V gave up 11 bases and J gave up 5 bases, with 1 base separating them. CDR3 protein: CADNEQFF. CDR3 sequence (DNA): TGTGCCGACAATGAGCAGTTCTTC.

The chain uses TRBV23-1 and TRBJ1-3, with 7 bases that match TRBD1. TRBV23-1 is treated as an ORF (open reading frame) with a function not yet certain. The CDR3 length is 18 residues. With 1 base clipped from V and 0 bases from J, the junction kept 9 bases outside the gene matches. The chain's CDR3 is CASSQFKEQGSSGNTIYF. For the CDR3, the DNA is TGCGCCAGCAGTCAATTTAAGGAACAGGGGAGCTCTGGAAACACCATATATTTT.

The chain joins TRBV25-1 to TRBJ2-5; perhaps TRBD1 as D (6 bases). CDR1 and CDR2 (germline): MGHDK, SYGVNS. The V gene lost 4 bases and the J gene lost 5 bases, with 17 bases spanning the gap. The CDR3 contains 15 residues. CDR3 sequence reads: CASSARTDLRETQYF. Written as DNA, the CDR3 is TGTGCCAGCAGTGCCAGGACAGATCTACGGGAGACCCAGTACTTC.

J is TRBJ2-5 and V is TRBV29-1, with 7 bases lining up with TRBD1. V was pared by 3 bases and J by 5 bases, with 12 bases of the junction left unmatched. CDR3 size: 15 residues. Germline CDR1 and CDR2: SQVTM and ANQGSEA. The CDR3 is CSVDTGQEVAETQYF. The CDR3 nucleotides are TGCAGCGTTGATACCGGACAGGAGGTCGCTGAGACCCAGTACTTC. The whole variable domain, filled in from reference TRBV29-1 and TRBJ2-5, reads SAVISQKPSRDICQRGTSLTIQCQVDSQVTMMFWYRQQPGQSLTLIATANQGSEATYESGFVIDKFPISRPNLTFSTLTVSNMSPEDSSIYLCSVDTGQEVAETQYFGPGTRLLVL.

This clonotype showed up just a few times. The chain employs TRBV7-9 and TRBJ2-1, with 9 bases fitting TRBD2. Germline assignment: CDR1 SEHNR and CDR2 FQNEAQ (reference sequence). Trimming at V came to 5 bases and at J to 6 bases, leaving 8 bases not matched to a gene. This CDR3 comprises 15 residues. In DNA form, the CDR3 reads TGTGCCAGCAGCCCCGGGGCTAGCGGGGTCAATGAGCAGTTCTTC. Translation: CASSPGASGVNEQFF. Full variable domain (remainder filled in from reference TRBV7-9 and TRBJ2-1): DTGVSQNPRHKITKRGQNVTFRCDPISEHNRLYWYRQTLGQGPEFLTYFQNEAQLEKSRLLSDRFSAERPKGSFSTLEIQRTEQGDSAMYLCASSPGASGVNEQFFGPGTRLTVL.

Of note for this clonotype: One base away lies a much larger clone, so this may be a sequencing read error. This chain joins TRBV7-2 and TRBJ2-7, with D maybe TRBD2 (6 bases). This CDR3 is built from 15 residues. V lost 5 bases, J lost 3 bases, and 17 bases lay in between. Germline lookup yields CDR1 SGHTA and CDR2 FQGNSA. CDR3 loop: CASSNPGDFYYEQYF. The CDR3 DNA follows: TGTGCCAGCAGCAACCCGGGGGATTTCTACTACGAGCAGTACTTC.

This clonotype showed up just a few times. J is TRBJ2-7 and V is TRBV5-6; D unresolved. CDR1 SGHDT and CDR2 YYEEEE come from the germline V gene. The V end lost 4 bases, the J end lost 0 bases, and 8 bases lay between the germline ends. CDR3 length: 13 amino acids. The CDR3 spells CASSLWTSYEQYF. The CDR3 DNA reads TGTGCCAGCAGCCTTTGGACCTCCTACGAGCAGTACTTC.

J is TRBJ1-2 and V is TRBV19; D gene ambiguous. Germline assignment: CDR1 LNHDA and CDR2 SQIVND (reference sequence). Deletions cut 6 bases from V and 2 bases from J, with 13 bases between. This CDR3 comprises 14 residues. CDR3 sequence (DNA): TGTGCCAGTAGAACCGGACGGATAAACTATGGCTACACCTTC. The encoded protein is CASRTGRINYGYTF. Based on the CDR3 plus reference TRBV19 and TRBJ1-2, the full variable domain is DGGITQSPKYLFRKEGQNVTLSCEQNLNHDAMYWYRQDPGQGLRLIYYSQIVNDFQKGDIAEGYSVSREKKESFPLTVTSAQKNPTAFYLCASRTGRINYGYTFGSGTRLTVV.

In its sample, this clonotype was seen a few times. The chain has TRBV2 and TRBJ2-1; 8 bases map to TRBD2. Germline CDR1 and CDR2: SNHLY and FYNNEI. Unmatched junction bases numbered 9, after V lost 6 bases and J lost 5 bases. This CDR3 spans 15 amino acids. Here the CDR3 DNA reads TGTGCCAGCAGCCCGAGAAGCGGGGGCAACAATGAGCAGTTCTTC. It codes for CASSPRSGGNNEQFF.

Ten or more counts support this clonotype. The rearrangement joins TRBV5-4 to TRBJ2-3, with 8 bases identical to TRBD1. Trimming removed 0 bases from V and 4 bases from J; junction bases left unmatched: 4. Germline CDR1 is SGHNT and CDR2 is YYREEE (reference sequence). This CDR3 spans 15 amino acids. CDR3 residues: CASSLAQGGPDTQYF. The CDR3 bases are TGTGCCAGCAGCTTGGCACAGGGGGGCCCAGATACGCAGTATTTT.

This sequence joins TRBV12-3 or TRBV12-4 and TRBJ2-3, with unresolved D. V was cut by 5 bases and J by 0 bases, with 15 bases left in between. The CDR3 has 16 amino acids. CDR3 DNA sequence: TGTGCCAGCAGTCCCCGGCTGCTCCCTAGCACAGATACGCAGTATTTT. Translating gives CASSPRLLPSTDTQYF.

The CDR3 DNA sequence: TGTGCCAGTAGTATGGGAGGGGCCCTGGATGGCTACACCTTC. It specifies CASSMGGALDGYTF. The rearrangement links TRBV19 to TRBJ1-2; possibly TRBD1 for D (5 bases). The CDR3 spans 14 residues. The germline V and J ends were trimmed by 3 bases and 6 bases, with 14 bases remaining between them. CDR1 and CDR2 (germline): LNHDA, SQIVND (reference sequence). The variable domain in full, with the rest retrieved from reference TRBV19 and TRBJ1-2, is DGGITQSPKYLFRKEGQNVTLSCEQNLNHDAMYWYRQDPGQGLRLIYYSQIVNDFQKGDIAEGYSVSREKKESFPLTVTSAQKNPTAFYLCASSMGGALDGYTFGSGTRLTVV.

In its sample, this clonotype was seen a few times. The chain uses TRBV6-5 and TRBJ1-2; TRBD1 matches 8 bases. The CDR3 is made up of 15 amino acids. V trimming: 4 bases; J trimming: 6 bases; junction bases outside the gene matches: 10. Germline V gene lookup returns CDR1 MNHEY and CDR2 SVGAGI. In nucleotides, the CDR3 is TGTGCCAGCAGTTTATCAACAGGGGGTACGGATGGCTACACCTTC. Translation gives CASSLSTGGTDGYTF.